A selection of T cell receptor beta chains follows, all from one sample in a study of cytomegalovirus exposure and HLA in healthy donors. This table comes from immunoSEQ multiplex PCR, and its TCRdb copy is limited to in-frame clones, with some not included. The sample holds around 210,000 clones, about 85% seen once. Sequences were obtained from PBMCs. The source of these receptors is a male donor in good health and CMV-seropositive. Each CDR3 is given with its conserved first and last residue. The order of the fields is D gene, clone size, CDR3 length, V gene, J gene, CDR3 DNA, CDR3 protein. D genes are given only for firm matches. Size is stated for part of the rows, as once, few or many counts, or as a class when the clone is expanded.

TRBD2,.,18,TRBV11-2,TRBJ2-3,TGTGCCAGCAGCTTAGAAGCGGGGGGAAATTTGGGGACAGATACGCAGTATTTT,CASSLEAGGNLGTDTQYF
TRBD1,.,17,TRBV15,TRBJ1-2,TGTGCCACCAGCAGAGATCCCGCAGGGGGCAGGGTCTATGGCTACACCTTC,CATSRDPAGGRVYGYTF
TRBD1,.,16,TRBV7-9,TRBJ2-7,TGTGCCAGCAGCAGAATGGGACAGACCATCTCCTACGAGCAGTACTTC,CASSRMGQTISYEQYF
.,few,15,TRBV5-5,TRBJ2-7,TGTGCCAGCAGCTTGGCCGGGGGAACCTACTACGAGCAGTACTTC,CASSLAGGTYYEQYF
TRBD2,.,14,TRBV10-3,TRBJ2-1,TGTGCCATCAGTGCTAGCGGGGGAGACAATGAGCAGTTCTTC,CAISASGGDNEQFF
TRBD1,.,16,TRBV9,TRBJ2-7,TGTGCCAGCAGCGAAACAGGGGGCGAAGGAAATTACGAGCAGTACTTC,CASSETGGEGNYEQYF
.,.,11,TRBV2,TRBJ1-4,TGTGCCAGCAGAATGGAGGAAAAACTGTTTTTT,CASRMEEKLFF
.,.,13,TRBV15,TRBJ2-5,TGTGCCACCAGCATGAGCTCCTGGGAGACCCAGTACTTC,CATSMSSWETQYF
TRBD1,.,16,TRBV7-9,TRBJ1-4,TGTGCCAGCAGCCTCCAGACAGGGGGGATCGGCGAAAAACTGTTTTTT,CASSLQTGGIGEKLFF
.,.,13,TRBV29-1,TRBJ1-3,TGCAGCGCCGGACAGAGCTCTGGAAACACCATATATTTT,CSAGQSSGNTIYF
TRBD2,.,15,TRBV19,TRBJ2-1,TGTGCCAGTAGTACCGGGACTAGCGTTTACAATGAGCAGTTCTTC,CASSTGTSVYNEQFF
.,.,13,TRBV19,TRBJ1-2,TGTGCCAGTGTCCAGGGCAACTTATATGGCTACACCTTC,CASVQGNLYGYTF
.,.,14,TRBV13,TRBJ2-7,TGTGCCAGCAGCTCCGCAGCGGGCTCCTACGAGCAGTACTTC,CASSSAAGSYEQYF
TRBD1,.,15,TRBV6-1,TRBJ1-1,TGTGCCAGCAGTGACCCTGACAGGGCGAGGACTGAAGCTTTCTTT,CASSDPDRARTEAFF
TRBD1,few,14,TRBV25-1,TRBJ1-2,TGTGCCAGCAGTGAAAGATGGGACAGGGATGGCTACACCTTC,CASSERWDRDGYTF
.,.,14,TRBV7-2,TRBJ2-5,TGTGCCAGCAGCCTCCGGGGGGCTGGAGAGACCCAGTACTTC,CASSLRGAGETQYF
TRBD2,.,14,TRBV28,TRBJ2-3,TGTGCCAGCAGTCTAGCGGGAGGTGCAGATACGCAGTATTTT,CASSLAGGADTQYF
TRBD2,.,19,TRBV7-6,TRBJ2-7,TGTGCCAGCAGCTTATCATCGGTGGGGCCCCTAGCGGTCTTCTACGAGCAGTACTTC,CASSLSSVGPLAVFYEQYF
.,.,12,TRBV4-2,TRBJ1-1,TGTGCCAGCAGCCAAGGGGCAGTAGAAGCTTTCTTT,CASSQGAVEAFF
.,.,15,TRBV6-5,TRBJ2-1,TGTGCCAGCAATAATTACAGGGATGACTACAATGAGCAGTTCTTC,CASNNYRDDYNEQFF
.,once,12,TRBV30,TRBJ1-2,TGTGCCTGGAGTGTATCCTTGGGTTCACAGCTCTTC,CAWSVSLGSQLF
.,.,14,TRBV11-2,TRBJ1-2,TGTGCCAGCAGCTTAGGGGCAGAAAACTATGGCTACACCTTC,CASSLGAENYGYTF
.,.,17,TRBV19,TRBJ2-6,TGTGCCAGTAGTTCACTATTTTATCTCTCTGGGGCCAACGTCCTGACTTTC,CASSSLFYLSGANVLTF
.,few,16,TRBV19,TRBJ1-2,TGTGCCAGTAGTCTCACAGGGACGAGGAGTAACTATGGCTACACCTTC,CASSLTGTRSNYGYTF
.,.,12,TRBV9,TRBJ1-6,TGTGCCAGCAGCAGGGGTAATTCACCCCTCCACTTT,CASSRGNSPLHF
TRBD2,few,17,TRBV4-2,TRBJ2-7,TGTGCCAGCAGCCAAGGGCTAGCGGGACCCCTAGAGAACGAGCAGTACTTC,CASSQGLAGPLENEQYF
TRBD1,few,15,TRBV4-1,TRBJ2-5,TGCGCCAGCAGTCTAGGACAGGGGGCGAGAGAGACCCAGTACTTC,CASSLGQGARETQYF
TRBD2,once,16,TRBV30,TRBJ2-4,TGTGCCTGGAGTGCTAGCGGGAGCGGAGCCAAAAACATTCAGTACTTC,CAWSASGSGAKNIQYF
.,.,14,TRBV19,TRBJ1-1,TGTGCCAGTAGTTTGACAGGTTTACTCACTGAAGCTTTCTTT,CASSLTGLLTEAFF
.,.,17,TRBV7-8,TRBJ2-2,TGTGCCAGCAGCTTAGCGGGGCCACCGACGGACACCGGGGAGCTGTTTTTT,CASSLAGPPTDTGELFF
TRBD1,.,13,TRBV2,TRBJ2-7,TGTGCCAGCAGACGGGACAGGGCCTACGAGCAGTACTTC,CASRRDRAYEQYF
TRBD2,.,15,TRBV5-1,TRBJ2-2,TGCGCCAGCAGCTTGGTAGCGGGAGAAACCGGGGAGCTGTTTTTT,CASSLVAGETGELFF
TRBD1,.,13,TRBV7-2,TRBJ1-5,TGTGCCAGCAGCAAAGACAGGGATCAGCCCCAGCATTTT,CASSKDRDQPQHF
.,.,14,TRBV30,TRBJ2-1,TGTGCCTGGAGTGACCTTAGCTCCTACAATGAGCAGTTCTTC,CAWSDLSSYNEQFF
.,.,16,TRBV6-5,TRBJ2-7,TGTGCCAGCAGTTACCGGACAGCCCCTAGCTCCTACGAGCAGTACTTC,CASSYRTAPSSYEQYF
TRBD2,.,15,TRBV19,TRBJ2-5,TGTGCCAGTAGTACCGGGGGGACGGAACGGGAGACCCAGTACTTC,CASSTGGTERETQYF
TRBD2,.,15,TRBV28,TRBJ2-7,TGTGCCAGCAGTTCGAACCTCCCTGGGGGGGACGAGCAGTACTTC,CASSSNLPGGDEQYF
TRBD2,once,15,TRBV9,TRBJ2-5,TGTGCCAGCAGCTGGACTAGCGGGAGATCGGAGACCCAGTACTTC,CASSWTSGRSETQYF
.,.,15,TRBV19,TRBJ1-1,TGTGCCAGTAGTATAGTCGGACTTCCGAACACTGAAGCTTTCTTT,CASSIVGLPNTEAFF
TRBD2,.,14,TRBV6-5,TRBJ2-2,TGTGCCAGCATCGCTAGCGGGAGGACCGGGGAGCTGTTTTTT,CASIASGRTGELFF
.,.,14,TRBV2,TRBJ2-1,TGTGCCAGCAGTCCCAGAAGCTCCTACAATGAGCAGTTCTTC,CASSPRSSYNEQFF
TRBD2,.,14,TRBV6-6,TRBJ2-7,TGTGCCAGCACCTTACTAGCGGGAGAAGGCGAGCAGTACTTC,CASTLLAGEGEQYF
.,.,14,TRBV9,TRBJ2-7,TGTGCCAGCAGCGTAGAGGACAGTTCCTACGAGCAGTACTTC,CASSVEDSSYEQYF
.,.,13,TRBV4-1,TRBJ1-1,TGCGCCAGCAGCCAACCCTTGGGGCCTGAAGCTTTCTTT,CASSQPLGPEAFF
.,.,15,TRBV9,TRBJ1-3,TGTGCCAGCAGCCCCCGGGACATGTTAGGAAACACCATATATTTT,CASSPRDMLGNTIYF
.,.,16,TRBV5-4,TRBJ2-7,TGTGCCAGCAGCTTGGCCGGGACAAGAACCCCCTACGAGCAGTACTTC,CASSLAGTRTPYEQYF
.,few,13,TRBV6-6,TRBJ2-1,TGTGCCAGCAGTTACCGGGTTGGCGATGAGCAGTTCTTC,CASSYRVGDEQFF
TRBD2,.,17,TRBV5-4,TRBJ2-2,TGTGCCAGCAGCGCGGGACTAGCGGGGGGGGTTGGCGGGGAGCTGTTTTTT,CASSAGLAGGVGGELFF
.,.,14,TRBV6-6,TRBJ2-7,TGTGCCAGCAGTTACTCCGCGGGGAACCGCGAGCAGTACTTC,CASSYSAGNREQYF
.,.,15,TRBV5-1,TRBJ2-7,TGCGCCAGCAGCTTGAGCGGGCCAAGCTCCTACGAGCAGTACTTC,CASSLSGPSSYEQYF
.,.,17,TRBV5-4,TRBJ2-3,TGTGCCAGCAGCCGCGATCCCCGGGACACGGGCACAGATACGCAGTATTTT,CASSRDPRDTGTDTQYF
.,.,15,TRBV5-4,TRBJ1-6,TGTGCCAGCAACTTGCCGGGGGTCTCGAATTCACCCCTCCACTTT,CASNLPGVSNSPLHF
TRBD2,.,14,TRBV25-1,TRBJ2-7,TGTGCCAGCAGTGACAGCGGGGGGGCCCACGAGCAGTACTTC,CASSDSGGAHEQYF
.,once,15,TRBV5-4,TRBJ1-4,TGTGCCAGCAGCGGTGGGGGGACGGTGCGTGAAAAACTGTTTTTT,CASSGGGTVREKLFF
.,.,19,TRBV18,TRBJ2-7,TGTGCCAGCTCACCACAGGGTTTGATCTCTGGGGCGAAGAGCTACGAGCAGTACTTC,CASSPQGLISGAKSYEQYF
.,.,14,TRBV2,TRBJ1-6,TGTGCCAGCAGGGCCCAGGGAGGGAGATCACCCCTCCACTTT,CASRAQGGRSPLHF
TRBD1,once,15,TRBV7-2,TRBJ1-4,TGTGCCAGCAGCTTAGGACAGGGAACTAATGAAAAACTGTTTTTT,CASSLGQGTNEKLFF
TRBD1,.,14,TRBV25-1,TRBJ1-2,TGTGCCAGCAGTGGTACAGGGGTCGGTCGTGGCTACACCTTC,CASSGTGVGRGYTF
TRBD1,.,13,TRBV9,TRBJ2-7,TGTGCCAGCAGCGGACAGGGGGCGTACGAGCAGTACTTC,CASSGQGAYEQYF
TRBD1,.,18,TRBV18,TRBJ1-5,TGTGCCAGCTCTTACCTATCTGGACAGGGCCTAAGCAATCAGCCCCAGCATTTT,CASSYLSGQGLSNQPQHF